A single T cell receptor beta chain is shown here with its context. Profiled with immunoSEQ multiplex PCR; TCRdb holds only in-frame clones, not every one. The repertoire holds about 120,000 clones, roughly 89% seen once, with around 10% in the top ten. The source of the sample is a study of control samples from healthy donors and cancer patients. The sequenced sample consisted of blood. The receptor was isolated from a man younger than 40 in good health.

For the CDR3, the DNA is TGTGCTAGTGGTTTGGGGACAGCTTATAGCAATCAGCCCCAGCATTTT. This gives the protein CASGLGTAYSNQPQHF. The rearrangement joins TRBV12-5 to TRBJ1-5; D might be TRBD1 (6 bases). This CDR3 is built from 16 residues. Germline V CDR1 and CDR2: LGHNT, FRNRAP. V was pared by 1 base and J by 0 bases, with 10 bases between.